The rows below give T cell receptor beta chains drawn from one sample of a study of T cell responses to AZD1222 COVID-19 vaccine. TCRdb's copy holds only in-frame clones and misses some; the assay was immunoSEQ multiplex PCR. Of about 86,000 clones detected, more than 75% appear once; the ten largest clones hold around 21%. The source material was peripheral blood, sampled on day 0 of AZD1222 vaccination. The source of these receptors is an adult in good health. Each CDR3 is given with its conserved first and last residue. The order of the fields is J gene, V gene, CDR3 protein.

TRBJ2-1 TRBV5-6 CASSSTPGGTRNEQFF
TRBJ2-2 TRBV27 CASSLRGRTGELFF
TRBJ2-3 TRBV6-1 CASSEARASWIF
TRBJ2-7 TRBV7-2 CASSLQMGKTYEQYF
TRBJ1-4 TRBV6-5 CASSYFGGKLFF
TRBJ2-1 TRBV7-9 CASSPTGLVYNEQFF
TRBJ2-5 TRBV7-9 CASSRDPGTQYF
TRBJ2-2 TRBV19 CASSIAPPLGRVKTGELFF
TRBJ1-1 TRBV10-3 CAIRDGSRGPEAFF
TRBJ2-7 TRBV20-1 CSASSPTYYEQYF
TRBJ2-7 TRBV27 CASTDRIRGEQYF
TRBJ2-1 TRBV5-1 CASSRDSYSNNEQFF
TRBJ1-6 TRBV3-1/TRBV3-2 CASSHDSRNSPLHF
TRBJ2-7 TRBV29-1 CSVQGWVGPYEQYF
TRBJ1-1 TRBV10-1 CASSDSYNEAFF
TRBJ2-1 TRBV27 CASKEIAGVNEQFF
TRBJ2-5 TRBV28 CASKPQSQSQTQYF
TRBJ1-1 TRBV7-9 CASSTWDGQGMNTEAFF
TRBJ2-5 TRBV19 CASSMWEGRETQYF
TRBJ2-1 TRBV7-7 CASSPLQSANEQFF
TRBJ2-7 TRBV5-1 CASSLASGLAGAYEQYF
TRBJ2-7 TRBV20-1 CSASRLTSAYEQYF
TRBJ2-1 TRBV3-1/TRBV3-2 CASSLLVSGVGEQFF
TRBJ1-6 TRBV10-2 CASSESVGNSPLHF
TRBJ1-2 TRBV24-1 CATSDNTGGADGYTF